Reported below is one T cell receptor beta chain. The antigen is unknown. Patients showing uncontrolled infection, other autoimmune disease, pregnancy or lactation were ineligible. Each diagnosis drew on symptoms, thyroxine, TRAb, thyroid ultrasound and orbital computed tomography findings. The CDR3 is 15 residues long. V gave up 2 bases and J gave up 2 bases, with 13 bases separating them. In germline, CDR1 is MNHEY, CDR2 SVGEGT. The entry originates in a study of T cells in Graves' hyperthyroidism and ophthalmopathy. Study conclusions and caveats: Most clonotypes expanded in the thyroid (above 0.001) were also present in blood.

TCR beta CDR3 regions were amplified from RNA. The HTBI primer set was used in a first-round RT-PCR of the TCR CDR3. Via MiXCR, TCRdb re-called the multiplex PCR reads, giving one row per CDR3 protein. The repertoire consists of a few hundred thousand distinct CDR3 sequences, with about 45% occurring once and the leading ten covering 7.5% to 8.5%. The material sequenced was peripheral blood or thyroid tissue (not recorded which). The TCR was taken from a woman between 18 and 29 years old with Graves' hyperthyroidism. The J gene is TRBJ2-7, the V gene TRBV6-2 or TRBV6-3, with TRBD2 as a possible D gene (6 bases). The CDR3, as DNA: TGTGCCAGCAGTTACGGGCTAGCGCTAACCTACGAGCAGTACTTC. Its protein is CASSYGLALTYEQYF.